This T cell receptor beta chain came from a study of CD4 and CD8 cells across lung adenocarcinoma regions. TCRdb itself ran the PCR reads through MiXCR, one entry per CDR3 protein. Among 6,600 or so distinct CDR3 sequences listed, 40% to 60% were seen once. Germline values: CDR1 MNHNS, CDR2 SASEGT. With 9 bases clipped from V and 8 bases from J, the junction kept 17 bases outside the gene matches. This CDR3 has 16 amino acids. Material for sequencing was CD4+ T cells from the center of a lung tumor. The receptor's source is a female donor with lung adenocarcinoma. The CD4 and CD8 labels of this study may be unreliable. V and J are TRBV6-1 and TRBJ2-1, with 9 bases that match TRBD1. The CDR3 spells CASDKDRGGGGDEQFF. In DNA form, the CDR3 reads TGTGCCAGTGACAAGGACAGGGGCGGCGGGGGCGATGAGCAGTTCTTC.